Described below is a single TCR beta chain sequence and its context. Its antigen is not identified. There are 12 residues in the CDR3. V gave up 8 bases and J gave up 0 bases, with 7 bases separating them. CDR1 and CDR2 (germline): SGHVS, FQNEAQ. The data belong to a study of T-cell memory formation after mild COVID-19. Background on the study: There were largely donor-specific TCR clusters. The study's findings and limits: While clones contracting from day 15 to 85 were balanced between CD4 and CD8, later expanders leaned CD4+.

Amplification by 5'RACE using constant-segment primers produced TCR alpha and TCR beta cDNA libraries that carried sample barcodes and UMIs. Via MiXCR, TCRdb re-called the 5' RACE reads, giving one row per CDR3 protein. The repertoire holds about 88,000 distinct CDR3 sequences, roughly 25% seen once, with under 45% in the top ten. The chain couples TRBV7-8 to TRBJ1-1; D not certain. Material: PBMCs or a T cell subset sorted from them (not recorded which). The sequence was collected from a man younger than 35 who had mild COVID-19 (a few samples of this study predate the infection). Cell type and time point are not known. The CDR3 nucleotides read TGTGCCAGCGTTCCGGTGAACACTGAAGCTTTCTTT. Translated: CASVPVNTEAFF.